The clone carrying this T cell receptor (gamma chain) was detected a few times. What it recognizes is unknown. Other DNA sequences within the sample encode an identical CDR3. This record comes from a study of Vδ1+ human thymocytes. Study-wide results and limits: Thymic TRG and TRD repertoires appeared highly polyclonal, with Gaussian CDR3 length distributions.

The sorted cells were CD3+ Vdelta1+ Vdelta2- thymocytes from alphabeta-depleted thymus. RNA was extracted from the cells and then reverse transcribed. CDR3 amplicons came from multiplex PCR with pooled V-gene forward and constant-region reverse primers. TCRdb redid clone calling on the multiplex PCR reads using CATT. The sample yields 25,000 to 35,000 gamma-chain clones, 20% to 25% seen once. Germline V gene data show CDR1 as VINAFY and CDR2 as YDVSNSKD. Trimming cost V 1 base and J 6 bases; bases outside gene matches: 3. The CDR3 runs 12 residues. The TCR sequence derives from a boy under two years old who had congenital heart surgery. The specimen sequenced was Vdelta1+ gamma-delta thymocytes from the thymus. This sample's subset: FACS-sorted CD3+ TCRalphabeta- TCRVdelta1+ TCRVdelta2- thymocytes. The gene calls are TRGV5 and TRGJ1 or TRGJ2. The CDR3, as DNA: TGTGCCACCTGGGACAGCGGTTATAAGAAACTCTTT. It is translated as CATWDSGYKKLF.